Below, 22 T cell receptor beta chains from the same sample are listed, as sequenced in a study of T-cell memory formation after mild COVID-19. MiXCR, run by TCRdb on the 5' RACE reads, gives a single entry per CDR3 protein. This sample has about 360,000 distinct CDR3 sequences; 13% occur once, and the top ten carry over 20%. The source material was PBMCs or a T cell subset sorted from them (not recorded which). Every receptor here comes from a young man who had mild COVID-19 (a few samples of this study predate the infection). Cell type and time point are not known.

There are a few counts of this clonotype. The rearrangement uses TRBV5-1 and TRBJ1-1, with D uncertain. Deletions cut 0 bases from V and 1 base from J, with 10 bases between. CDR3 size: 15 residues. Per germline, CDR1 SGHRS and CDR2 YFSETQ. This CDR3 is CASSLGSTRNTEAFF. DNA for the CDR3: TGCGCCAGCAGCTTGGGGTCCACTCGGAACACTGAAGCTTTCTTT.

J is TRBJ1-1 and V is TRBV7-9; D may be TRBD1 (5 bases). The CDR3 runs 17 residues. V lost 2 bases, J lost 6 bases, and 22 bases lay in between. In germline, CDR1 is SEHNR, CDR2 FQNEAQ (reference sequence). The CDR3 is CASSLTGMHWRGPEAFF. As DNA, the CDR3 is TGTGCCAGCAGCTTAACGGGAATGCACTGGAGGGGCCCTGAAGCTTTCTTT.

The chain links TRBV7-2 to TRBJ2-1, with D unresolved. This CDR3 has 12 amino acids. Germline V lookup: CDR1 SGHTA, CDR2 FQGNSA. The germline V and J ends were trimmed by 7 bases and 8 bases, with 12 bases remaining between them. DNA of the CDR3: TGTGCCAGCACCAAAACCCTCGATGAGCAGTTCTTC. Translating it yields CASTKTLDEQFF.

This clonotype was counted many times. The gene calls are TRBV5-1 and TRBJ2-1; maybe TRBD1 (7 bases). Germline V CDR1 and CDR2: SGHRS, YFSETQ. Trimming shortened V by 0 bases and J by 4 bases, and 14 bases separated the two germline ends. The CDR3 is 16 residues long. The CDR3 spells CASSLAAGGTYNEQFF. DNA for the CDR3: TGCGCCAGCAGCTTGGCTGCAGGGGGGACTTACAATGAGCAGTTCTTC.

The chain recombines TRBV4-2 with TRBJ2-5; tentatively, D is TRBD1 or TRBD2 (5 bases each). The CDR3 sequence is 13 residues long. Between the trimmed V and J ends, which lost 6 bases and 6 bases, there was a span of 14 bases. Germline loops: CDR1 LGHNA, CDR2 YNFKEQ. Here the CDR3 reads CASSRDGEKTQYF. The DNA of the CDR3 is TGTGCCAGCAGTCGGGACGGCGAGAAGACCCAGTACTTC.

This clonotype was seen at least ten times. This CDR3 is CASSKADQETQYF. In nucleotides, the CDR3 is TGTGCCAGTAGTAAGGCGGACCAAGAGACCCAGTACTTC. The V gene is TRBV19, the J gene TRBJ2-5; D gene ambiguous. V was clipped by 4 bases and J by 0 bases, with 6 bases between them. This CDR3 region has 13 residues. The germline V gene encodes CDR1 LNHDA and CDR2 SQIVND (reference sequence).

This clonotype was detected a few times. The rearrangement links TRBV18 to TRBJ2-7, with 7 bases lining up with TRBD1. Germline CDR1 KGHSH, CDR2 LQKENI. This CDR3 contains 13 residues. Germline trimming cut 3 bases from V and 2 bases from J; bases unmatched to any gene: 1. The CDR3 protein is CASSPDRTYEQYV. The CDR3 bases are TGTGCCAGCTCACCGGACAGGACCTACGAGCAGTACGTC.

The chain carries TRBV5-1 and TRBJ2-5; 9 bases are a match to TRBD1. The CDR3 extends over 15 amino acids. V shed 3 bases, J shed 0 bases, and the junction held 3 bases outside the gene matches. Per germline, CDR1 SGHRS and CDR2 YFSETQ. CDR3 residues: CASSSGTGNQETQYF. The CDR3 nucleotides are TGCGCCAGCAGCTCGGGGACAGGGAACCAAGAGACCCAGTACTTC.

This clonotype was detected many times. The gene calls are TRBV30 and TRBJ2-7; 10 bases are a match to TRBD2. V shed 0 bases and J 3 bases; nucleotides not matched to a gene: 2. The CDR3 loop spans 14 amino acids. Looked up from germline, CDR1 is GTSNPN and CDR2 is SVGIG (reference sequence). The CDR3 protein is CAWSVLAGVYEQYF. CDR3 nucleotides: TGTGCCTGGAGTGTTCTAGCGGGGGTCTACGAGCAGTACTTC.

The chain combines TRBV7-2 with TRBJ2-5, with TRBD2 matching over 13 bases. V shed 8 bases and J 5 bases; nucleotides not matched to a gene: 8. Germline V gene lookup returns CDR1 SGHTA and CDR2 FQGNSA. This CDR3 is 15 amino acids long. CDR3 bases: TGTGCCAGCGCACTGACTAGCGGGGGGTATGAGACCCAGTACTTC. Amino acids: CASALTSGGYETQYF.

This clonotype has at least ten counts. V usage is TRBV7-6 and J usage is TRBJ2-2; the match to TRBD1 covers 7 bases. The ends lost 1 base at V and 5 bases at J; junction bases unmatched: 4. This CDR3 region has 15 residues. Germline values: CDR1 SGHVS, CDR2 FNYEAQ. The CDR3 region is CASSLGQGGTGELFF. In nucleotides, the CDR3 is TGTGCCAGCAGCTTAGGACAGGGTGGGACCGGGGAGCTGTTTTTT.

This clonotype occurred many times. J is TRBJ2-7 and V is TRBV7-6; weak D call: TRBD2 (5 bases). Germline loops: CDR1 SGHVS, CDR2 FNYEAQ. The CDR3 is 13 amino acids. V lost 3 bases to trimming and J lost 6 bases, with 12 bases between them. CDR3 loop: CASSLAMGSEQYF. CDR3 nucleotides: TGTGCCAGCAGCTTGGCGATGGGGAGCGAGCAGTACTTC.

This clonotype was seen more than once but under ten times. The rearrangement links TRBV28 to TRBJ1-5, with 9 bases matching TRBD1. The CDR3 runs to 14 residues. The germline gives CDR1 MDHEN, CDR2 SYDVKM. V was pared by 6 bases and J by 10 bases, with 10 bases of the junction left unmatched. CDR3 region: CASRPGTGLGPQHF. CDR3 DNA sequence: TGTGCCAGCAGACCCGGGACAGGGCTAGGTCCCCAGCATTTT.

At least ten counts were recorded for this clonotype. This rearrangement joins TRBV7-2 to TRBJ2-5, with D unresolved. Germline values: CDR1 SGHTA, CDR2 FQGNSA. The CDR3 extends over 12 amino acids. Trimming left V 2 bases short and J 4 bases short, with 5 bases between. The CDR3 sequence: CASSLSRETQYF. CDR3 DNA: TGTGCCAGCAGCTTATCGAGAGAGACCCAGTACTTC. Looking up the rest from reference TRBV7-2 and TRBJ2-5 gives the full variable domain: GAGVSQSPSNKVTEKGKDVELRCDPISGHTALYWYRQSLGQGLEFLIYFQGNSAPDKSGLPSDRFSAERTGGSVSTLTIQRTQQEDSAVYLCASSLSRETQYFGPGTRLLVL.

This chain links TRBV5-1 with TRBJ2-1, with D possibly called TRBD1 or TRBD2 (7 bases each). Germline V gene sequence: CDR1 SGHRS, CDR2 YFSETQ. The CDR3 runs 14 residues. The V and J ends lost 4 bases and 6 bases respectively, with 14 bases between them. In DNA form, the CDR3 reads TGCGCCAGCAGCCGCCAGGGGGGGGGCAATGAGCAGTTCTTC. This sequence encodes CASSRQGGGNEQFF.

This clonotype was found a few times. This chain joins TRBV5-1 and TRBJ2-7; D is ambiguous. Germline CDR1 reads SGHRS; CDR2 reads YFSETQ. Trimming left V 5 bases short and J 3 bases short, with 9 bases between. The CDR3 runs to 12 residues. CDR3 region: CASRLGVYEQYF. CDR3 nucleotide sequence: TGCGCCAGCAGGCTGGGCGTCTACGAGCAGTACTTC.

This clonotype was detected only a few times. V and J are TRBV29-1 and TRBJ1-1, with D unclear. The V gene's germline CDR1 is SQVTM and CDR2 ANQGSEA. The CDR3 extends over 12 amino acids. V shed 3 bases and J shed 7 bases, with 12 bases lying between them. CDR3 coding DNA: TGCAGCGTTGAGGACCAGACATTTGAAGCTTTCTTT. Protein: CSVEDQTFEAFF.

The rearrangement joins TRBV7-2 to TRBJ1-2; tentatively, D is TRBD1 (6 bases). Trimming left V 1 base short and J 5 bases short, with 14 bases between. This CDR3 spans 15 amino acids. The germline V gene encodes CDR1 SGHTA and CDR2 FQGNSA. CDR3 nucleotides: TGTGCCAGCAGCTTAGGTTTTCAGCAGGGGTATGGCTACACCTTC. It translates to CASSLGFQQGYGYTF.

The chain joins TRBV3-1 to TRBJ2-1; TRBD1 matches at 7 bases. The ends lost 3 bases at V and 8 bases at J; junction bases unmatched: 10. The CDR3 is made up of 15 amino acids. In germline, CDR1 is LGHDT, CDR2 YNNKEL (reference sequence). CDR3 protein: CASSQGNSGGDEQFF. In DNA form, the CDR3 reads TGTGCCAGCAGCCAGGGAAACTCAGGGGGTGATGAGCAGTTCTTC.

The V gene is TRBV5-1, the J gene TRBJ2-5, with 7 positions matching TRBD1. Trimming cost V 5 bases and J 2 bases; bases outside gene matches: 3. The CDR3 contains 13 residues. CDR1 and CDR2 from the germline V gene are SGHRS and YFSETQ. CDR3 sequence (DNA): TGCGCCAGCAGGGACAGGCTACAAGAGACCCAGTACTTC. This gives the protein CASRDRLQETQYF.

This clonotype was found a few times. The chain recombines TRBV27 with TRBJ1-5; D gene uncertain. V gave up 0 bases and J gave up 3 bases, with 9 bases separating them. This CDR3 contains 15 residues. Germline CDR1 MNHEY, CDR2 SMNVEV (reference sequence). The CDR3 sequence is CASSLSRTHNQPQHF. As DNA, the CDR3 is TGTGCCAGCAGTTTATCGCGTACGCACAATCAGCCCCAGCATTTT.

The V and J genes are TRBV18 and TRBJ2-5, with D unclear. The V and J ends lost 6 bases and 2 bases respectively, with 16 bases between them. This CDR3 spans 15 amino acids. CDR1 is KGHSH, CDR2 LQKENI, per germline. The CDR3 DNA reads TGTGCCAGCTCCAAAGGATCCTTCCGACAAGAGACCCAGTACTTC. Translating gives CASSKGSFRQETQYF.